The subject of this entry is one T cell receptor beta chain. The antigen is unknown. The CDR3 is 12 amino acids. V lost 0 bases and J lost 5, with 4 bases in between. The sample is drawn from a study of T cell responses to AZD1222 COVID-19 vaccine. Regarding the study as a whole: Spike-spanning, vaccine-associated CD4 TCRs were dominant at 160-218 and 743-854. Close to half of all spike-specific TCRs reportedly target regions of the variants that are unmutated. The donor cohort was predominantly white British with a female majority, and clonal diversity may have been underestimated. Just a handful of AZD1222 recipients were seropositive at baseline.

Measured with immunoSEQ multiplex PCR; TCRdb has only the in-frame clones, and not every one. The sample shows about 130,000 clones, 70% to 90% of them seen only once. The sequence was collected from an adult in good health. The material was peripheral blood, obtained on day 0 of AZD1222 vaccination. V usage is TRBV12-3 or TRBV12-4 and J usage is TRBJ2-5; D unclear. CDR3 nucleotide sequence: TGTGCCAGCAGTTTAGCGCGTGAGACCCAGTACTTC. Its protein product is CASSLARETQYF.